This is a list of T cell receptor beta chains from one sample in a study of cytomegalovirus exposure and HLA in healthy donors. Libraries were prepared by immunoSEQ multiplex PCR; TCRdb keeps only in-frame clonotypes and omits some of them. This table has roughly 190,000 clones, 80% appearing once. Material for sequencing was PBMCs. These receptors all stem from a middle-aged woman in good health and CMV-seronegative. CDR3s include the opening cysteine and the closing phenylalanine or tryptophan. Fields, in order: clone size, J gene, V gene, D gene, CDR3 protein, CDR3 DNA. A D gene is named only where the DNA matches it firmly. Clone sizes are given selectively: once, few, many, or a class where the clone is expanded.

>NA|TRBJ2-5|TRBV5-1|NA
CASTLDTLQETQYF
TGCGCCAGCACCCTAGATACGCTCCAAGAGACCCAGTACTTC
>NA|TRBJ1-6|TRBV5-4|TRBD1
CASSSDPGQGYSPLHF
TGTGCCAGCAGCTCCGACCCGGGACAGGGGTATTCACCCCTCCACTTT
>NA|TRBJ2-7|TRBV19|NA
CASSRSGTSYEQYF
TGTGCCAGTAGTAGGTCAGGGACATCCTACGAGCAGTACTTC
>once|TRBJ2-1|TRBV7-6|TRBD1
CASSLALRTGYNEQFF
TGTGCCAGCAGCTTAGCGCTTCGGACAGGGTACAATGAGCAGTTCTTC
>NA|TRBJ2-1|TRBV7-2|TRBD2
CASSLMTSGRVNEQFF
TGTGCCAGCAGCCTCATGACTAGCGGGAGGGTTAATGAGCAGTTCTTC
>once|TRBJ1-2|TRBV5-6|NA
CASSLTRFNYGYTF
TGTGCCAGCAGCTTGACGAGGTTCAACTATGGCTACACCTTC
>NA|TRBJ1-2|TRBV27|TRBD1
CASRPYLDGTASLYGYTF
TGTGCCAGCAGGCCTTATCTGGACGGGACAGCGAGTCTCTATGGCTACACCTTC
>NA|TRBJ2-5|TRBV7-2|TRBD2
CASSFYGLEETQYF
TGTGCCAGCAGCTTTTACGGACTAGAGGAGACCCAGTACTTC
>NA|TRBJ2-7|TRBV6-6|NA
CASSGRGRGSEQYF
TGTGCCAGCAGTGGGCGCGGTCGAGGGTCCGAGCAGTACTTC
>NA|TRBJ2-5|TRBV5-1|TRBD2
CASSSSAGPRETQYF
TGCGCCAGCAGCTCGTCAGCGGGACCACGGGAGACCCAGTACTTC
>NA|TRBJ2-5|TRBV2|TRBD2
CASSEASGSRETQYF
TGTGCCAGCAGTGAAGCTAGCGGGAGTCGAGAGACCCAGTACTTC
>few|TRBJ2-3|TRBV9|TRBD2
CASSVGGGPYTDTQYF
TGTGCCAGCAGCGTAGGGGGAGGGCCTTACACAGATACGCAGTATTTT
>few|TRBJ1-3|TRBV19|TRBD1
CASGTGAGPGNTIYF
TGTGCCAGCGGGACAGGAGCTGGGCCCGGAAACACCATATATTTT
>NA|TRBJ1-2|TRBV2|NA
CASSEAALNYGYTF
TGTGCCAGCAGTGAGGCAGCGTTGAACTATGGCTACACCTTC
>few|TRBJ2-3|TRBV5-6|NA
CASSLGTAIDTQYF
TGTGCCAGCAGCTTGGGGACAGCGATAGATACGCAGTATTTT
>NA|TRBJ2-6|TRBV30|NA
CARLGSSGANVLTF
TGTGCCAGACTAGGATCCTCTGGGGCCAACGTCCTGACTTTC
>NA|TRBJ1-2|TRBV5-4|TRBD1
CASSPGGTGSFGYTF
TGTGCCAGCAGCCCGGGGGGGACAGGGAGCTTTGGCTACACCTTC
>NA|TRBJ1-1|TRBV5-1|TRBD1
CASTQGTGNTEAFF
TGCGCCAGCACCCAGGGGACAGGGAACACTGAAGCTTTCTTT
>NA|TRBJ1-4|TRBV18|TRBD1
CASSPPLGQGHEKLFF
TGTGCCAGCTCACCACCTTTGGGACAGGGGCACGAAAAACTGTTTTTT
>few|TRBJ1-2|TRBV20-1|NA
CSARGYGGYTF
TGCAGTGCTAGAGGGTACGGTGGCTACACCTTC
>NA|TRBJ2-1|TRBV30|NA
CAWSVGISSYNEQFF
TGTGCCTGGAGTGTCGGGATTAGCTCCTACAATGAGCAGTTCTTC
>NA|TRBJ2-2|TRBV5-5|NA
CASSSADRTNTGELFF
TGTGCCAGCAGCAGCGCCGACAGGACGAACACCGGGGAGCTGTTTTTT
>NA|TRBJ2-7|TRBV9|TRBD1
CASSTRDSSYEQYF
TGTGCCAGCAGCACCCGGGACAGCTCCTACGAGCAGTACTTC
>NA|TRBJ2-2|TRBV14|NA
CASSLFLGRGLLNTGELFF
TGTGCCAGCAGCCTGTTTTTAGGACGGGGACTGTTAAACACCGGGGAGCTGTTTTTT
>NA|TRBJ2-1|TRBV7-3|TRBD2
CASSDPPGLAGGRNENEQFF
TGTGCCAGCAGCGACCCCCCGGGACTAGCGGGAGGTCGAAACGAAAATGAGCAGTTCTTC
>NA|TRBJ1-2|TRBV6-6|NA
CASSYRMGRGNYGYTF
TGTGCCAGCAGTTACCGGATGGGTCGGGGGAACTATGGCTACACCTTC